The clone carrying this T cell receptor (beta chain) was seen repeatedly, ten times or more. Its antigen remains unknown. This entry belongs to a study of regulatory T cells in long-lasting Graves disease. Overall study findings and caveats: Results may be inaccurate due to the small sample size.

Sample time point: newly diagnosed GD, antithyroid drugs for less than 3 months. Construction of the TCR library relied on RNA isolated from PBMCs. The CDR3 spans 16 residues. Trimming cost V 4 bases and J 4 bases, with 14 bases left between them. Germline loops: CDR1 SGHTA, CDR2 FQGNSA. Through Arm-PCR of CDR3 regions and iRepertoire HTBI primers, TCR beta libraries were built. MiXCR, run by TCRdb on the multiplex PCR reads, gives a single entry per CDR3 protein. The sample includes 250,000 or so distinct CDR3 sequences, about 20% of them seen just once. The sample was also reused in another study, on T cells in Graves' hyperthyroidism and ophthalmopathy. That report notes: The study used the HTBI primer set for a first-round RT-PCR of the TCR CDR3.

The sequence came from a woman aged 25 to 39 with Graves disease. The source was peripheral blood mononuclear cells (PBMCs), collected at new diagnosis, from a patient treated with antithyroid drugs. The chain carries TRBV7-2 and TRBJ2-6, with D hard to call. The CDR3 region is CASSSQPGAGANVLTF. For the CDR3, the DNA is TGTGCCAGCAGCTCCCAGCCGGGTGCGGGGGCCAACGTCCTGACTTTC.